Shown below are 28 T cell receptor beta chains from a single sample sequenced in a study of naive and memory T cell subsets. A UMI-containing oligonucleotide was joined by 3' ligation to the TCR cDNA template. Amplification of ligated cDNA took four PCR rounds with SP2 and nested alpha and beta constant primers. TCRdb reanalysed the 5' RACE reads using MiXCR and keeps one entry per CDR3 protein. This table has about 32,000 distinct CDR3 sequences, over 15% appearing once. These receptors were obtained from a female donor in good health.

CDR3 loop: CASSSPTGETQYF. The DNA of the CDR3 is TGTGCCAGCAGTTCCCCGACAGGGGAGACCCAGTACTTC. The chain employs TRBV6-6 and TRBJ2-5; TRBD1 agrees at 7 bases. V was pared by 4 bases and J by 5 bases, with 4 bases of the junction left unmatched. The CDR3 runs to 13 residues. Germline assignment: CDR1 MNHNY and CDR2 SVGAGI (reference sequence).

This clonotype ranks as medium-sized. The chain employs TRBV6-5 and TRBJ1-3; 8 bases line up with TRBD1. Per the germline V gene, CDR1 is MNHEY and CDR2 is SVGAGI. The junction had 6 bases not matched to a gene; V was cut back by 6 bases and J by 2 bases. The CDR3 spans 15 residues. CDR3 sequence (DNA): TGTGCCAGCAGAGTGGACAGGGACACTGGAAACACCATATATTTT. Protein: CASRVDRDTGNTIYF.

In its sample, this clonotype is medium-sized. The chain combines TRBV7-2 with TRBJ2-5; a weak D match, TRBD2 (6 bases). CDR3 length equals 15 residues. Deletions cut 6 bases from V and 1 base from J, with 15 bases between. Germline CDR1 reads SGHTA; CDR2 reads FQGNSA. The CDR3 region is CASSRGGRPQETQYF. Written as DNA, the CDR3 is TGTGCCAGCAGTAGAGGAGGGAGACCCCAAGAGACCCAGTACTTC.

In its sample, this clonotype was seen many times. CDR3 nucleotide sequence: TGTGCCAGCAGCGGGTCGGATTACCAGCCCCAGCATTTT. Amino acid sequence: CASSGSDYQPQHF. The chain recombines TRBV7-9 with TRBJ1-5; D not certain. The length of the CDR3 is 13 residues. The germline V gene encodes CDR1 SEHNR and CDR2 FQNEAQ (reference sequence). Trimming took off 5 bases at V and 7 bases at J, with 12 bases between the two ends.

This clonotype was seen more than once but under ten times. The chain couples TRBV6-1 to TRBJ2-1; D is perhaps TRBD2 (6 bases). The germline V gene encodes CDR1 MNHNS and CDR2 SASEGT. V was shortened by 1 base and J by 0 bases, with 10 bases between the two germline ends. The CDR3 covers 16 residues. The CDR3 coding sequence is TGTGCCAGCAGTGAAGGACTAGGTGTCTCCTACAATGAGCAGTTCTTC. Translation: CASSEGLGVSYNEQFF.

This clonotype has ten or more counts. This chain connects TRBV6-6 to TRBJ2-4, with a tentative D call TRBD1 (6 bases). Germline CDR1 reads MNHNY; CDR2 reads SVGAGI (reference sequence). V shed 6 bases and J shed 0 bases, with 15 bases lying between them. The CDR3 extends over 16 amino acids. The DNA for the CDR3 is TGTGCCAGCAGACGAGGGACACTTCTAGCCAAAAACATTCAGTACTTC. This sequence encodes CASRRGTLLAKNIQYF.

This clonotype was seen many times. The chain has TRBV29-1 and TRBJ2-1, with 10 bases matching TRBD2. This CDR3 contains 14 residues. The germline CDR1 and CDR2 sequences are SQVTM and ANQGSEA. Losses at the gene ends were 3 bases for V and 15 bases for J; bases not matched to a gene: 14. CDR3: CSVEPTSGQRTRFF. The CDR3 region has the DNA TGCAGCGTTGAGCCGACTAGCGGGCAGAGAACTCGGTTCTTC.

To note about this clonotype: An end of the junction does not agree with germline; a read error may underlie this. The rearrangement links TRBV20-1 to TRBJ1-2; a possible D gene is TRBD1 (5 bases). CDR3 size: 12 residues. Germline V gene sequence: CDR1 DFQATT, CDR2 SNEGSKA (reference sequence). The CDR3 bases are TGCAGTGCAACAGGAAACCACTATGGCGACACCTTC. Encoded protein: CSATGNHYGDTF.

The table lists this clonotype with a few counts. The chain couples TRBV10-3 to TRBJ2-7, with D unresolved. Trimming removed 7 bases from V and 1 base from J, with 11 bases in between. Germline lookup yields CDR1 ENHRY and CDR2 SYGVKD. CDR3 size: 13 residues. The CDR3 here is CAIKGSLSYEQYF. The CDR3 bases are TGTGCCATCAAAGGCAGCCTTTCCTACGAGCAGTACTTC.

The sample holds many counts of this clonotype. V is TRBV9 and J is TRBJ1-1; 9 nucleotides align to TRBD1. The CDR3 consists of 14 residues. CDR1 is SGDLS and CDR2 is YYNGEE in the germline V gene. The V and J ends lost 0 bases and 5 bases, in that order; junction bases with no gene match: 2. The CDR3: CASSVAGQGTEAFF. CDR3 sequence (DNA): TGTGCCAGCAGCGTAGCAGGACAGGGGACTGAAGCTTTCTTT.

The chain employs TRBV5-1 and TRBJ2-7; 11 bases map to TRBD1. The V and J ends lost 4 bases and 3 bases, in that order; junction bases with no gene match: 6. Germline CDR1 reads SGHRS; CDR2 reads YFSETQ. CDR3 length equals 15 residues. The CDR3 coding sequence is TGCGCCAGCAGCCCCACCGGGACAGGGGGCTACGAGCAGTACTTC. Translated, it gives CASSPTGTGGYEQYF.

In its sample, this clonotype was seen many times. The J gene is TRBJ2-5, the V gene TRBV29-1; the match to TRBD1 covers 7 bases. Germline V gene sequence: CDR1 SQVTM, CDR2 ANQGSEA. The CDR3 covers 17 residues. The CDR3 coding sequence is TGCATCCACTCCGGCTCCGGACGGGACAGTGCGCAAGAGACCCAGTACTTC. Its protein product is CIHSGSGRDSAQETQYF.

This clonotype was found a few times. The V gene is TRBV28, the J gene TRBJ2-1; TRBD2 might be the D (5 bases). The V end was cut by 5 bases, the J end by 6 bases, with 14 bases between. Germline-derived CDR1 and CDR2 are MDHEN and SYDVKM. This CDR3 spans 14 amino acids. This CDR3 is CASSKPEGGNEQFF. CDR3 nucleotides: TGTGCCAGCAGTAAGCCCGAGGGCGGCAATGAGCAGTTCTTC.

The genes are TRBV29-1 and TRBJ1-1; weak D call: TRBD1 (5 bases). This CDR3 contains 12 residues. Germline CDR1 and CDR2: SQVTM and ANQGSEA. With 0 bases removed from V and 8 bases from J, the gap between germline ends came to 10 bases. The CDR3: CSVEDRVLEAFF. DNA of the CDR3: TGCAGCGTTGAAGACAGGGTCTTGGAAGCTTTCTTT.

The rearrangement joins TRBV10-3 to TRBJ1-6; 9 positions match TRBD1. The junction had 2 bases not matched to a gene; V was cut back by 6 bases and J by 5 bases. This CDR3 has 14 amino acids. Looked up from germline, CDR1 is ENHRY and CDR2 is SYGVKD. CDR3 sequence reads: CAIRTGGDNSPLHF. In DNA, the CDR3 is TGTGCCATCAGGACAGGGGGGGATAATTCACCCCTCCACTTT.

In its sample, this clonotype was seen many times. The gene calls are TRBV5-1 and TRBJ1-2; no reliable D call. This CDR3 is 16 amino acids long. Germline CDR1 reads SGHRS; CDR2 reads YFSETQ. V shed 4 bases and J shed 2 bases, with 18 bases lying between them. In nucleotides, the CDR3 is TGCGCCAGCAGCCTCGACAATAGGGCGGGCAACTATGGCTACACCTTC. Protein: CASSLDNRAGNYGYTF. Complete variable domain (other parts from reference TRBV5-1 and TRBJ1-2): KAGVTQTPRYLIKTRGQQVTLSCSPISGHRSVSWYQQTPGQGLQFLFEYFSETQRNKGNFPGRFSGRQFSNSRSEMNVSTLELGDSALYLCASSLDNRAGNYGYTFGSGTRLTVV.

The chain is built from TRBV20-1 and TRBJ2-5, with 8 bases matching TRBD2. The CDR3 is 22 residues long. CDR1 is DFQATT, CDR2 SNEGSKA, per germline (reference sequence). V trimming: 0 bases; J trimming: 3 bases; junction bases outside the gene matches: 27. CDR3 DNA: TGCAGTGCTAGAGACGGACCAAATAGATACGGGGGGGGGACTAGAGGGAAAGAGACCCAGTACTTC. Its protein is CSARDGPNRYGGGTRGKETQYF.

The table lists this clonotype with many counts. The rearrangement uses TRBV6-5 and TRBJ1-1; weak D call: TRBD1 (6 bases). Germline V CDR1 and CDR2: MNHEY, SVGAGI. Deletions cut 5 bases from V and 6 bases from J, with 19 bases between. The CDR3 extends over 15 amino acids. For the CDR3, the DNA is TGTGCCAGCAGTATGGACAGACGACTTTTCGCTGAAGCTTTCTTT. Protein sequence: CASSMDRRLFAEAFF.

This clonotype was counted many times. This chain joins TRBV5-6 and TRBJ2-7; 11 positions match TRBD1. The CDR3 contains 14 residues. Germline lookup yields CDR1 SGHDT and CDR2 YYEEEE. Trimming at V came to 4 bases and at J to 2 bases, leaving 2 bases not matched to a gene. CDR3 region: CASSPGQGAYEQYF. The CDR3, as DNA: TGTGCCAGCAGCCCGGGACAGGGGGCCTACGAGCAGTACTTC.

This clonotype has only a few counts. DNA for the CDR3: TGTGCCAGCAGAGATCATCCCTCCTACGAGCAGTACTTC. Translated: CASRDHPSYEQYF. V and J are TRBV4-2 and TRBJ2-7; D is unresolved. CDR1 is LGHNA, CDR2 YNFKEQ, per germline. Trimming cost V 6 bases and J 0 bases, with 9 bases left between them. The CDR3 runs to 13 residues.

This clonotype was picked up many times. The chain joins TRBV29-1 to TRBJ1-1, with 9 bases lining up with TRBD1. The CDR3 is 12 amino acids. In germline, CDR1 is SQVTM, CDR2 ANQGSEA. The ends lost 4 bases at V and 5 bases at J; junction bases unmatched: 2. The CDR3 loop reads CSVGTGVTEAFF. The CDR3 DNA is TGCAGCGTTGGGACAGGGGTAACTGAAGCTTTCTTT.

V gene TRBV9 combines with J gene TRBJ1-6; TRBD1 is a possible D gene (5 bases). CDR3 length: 15 residues. V was trimmed by 2 bases and J by 8 bases, leaving 14 bases between them. CDR1 SGDLS and CDR2 YYNGEE come from the germline V gene. CDR3 loop: CASSVGGERHSPLHF. The CDR3 DNA is TGTGCCAGCAGCGTGGGGGGGGAGAGGCATTCACCCCTCCACTTT.

V gene TRBV7-9 combines with J gene TRBJ2-7; no clear D gene. Trimming removed 5 bases from V and 2 bases from J, with 4 bases in between. The CDR3 covers 11 residues. CDR1 is SEHNR and CDR2 is FQNEAQ in the germline V gene (reference sequence). The CDR3 loop is CASSLTYEQYF. CDR3 nucleotides: TGTGCCAGCAGCCTGACCTACGAGCAGTACTTC.

This chain uses TRBV2 with TRBJ2-5, with 7 bases lining up with TRBD2. The CDR3 contains 15 residues. After removal of 6 bases from V and 0 bases from J, the junction contained 7 bases not matched to a gene. Germline CDR1 SNHLY, CDR2 FYNNEI. The DNA of the CDR3 is TGTGCCAGCAGAGGACTAGGGGCTTACCAAGAGACCCAGTACTTC. Residues: CASRGLGAYQETQYF.

This clonotype was counted ten times or more. The chain links TRBV7-2 to TRBJ2-1; a possible D gene is TRBD2 (5 bases). The germline gives CDR1 SGHTA, CDR2 FQGNSA. The CDR3 has 16 residues. The V and J ends lost 5 bases and 6 bases respectively, with 20 bases between them. CDR3 sequence: CASSQASHQGRNEQFF. DNA of the CDR3: TGTGCCAGCAGCCAAGCTAGCCACCAAGGACGCAATGAGCAGTTCTTC. The full variable domain, completed using reference TRBV7-2 and TRBJ2-1, is GAGVSQSPSNKVTEKGKDVELRCDPISGHTALYWYRQSLGQGLEFLIYFQGNSAPDKSGLPSDRFSAERTGGSVSTLTIQRTQQEDSAVYLCASSQASHQGRNEQFFGPGTRLTVL.

The J gene is TRBJ2-4, the V gene TRBV20-1; 11 bases line up with TRBD2. The V segment lost 3 bases and the J segment 3 bases; nucleotides outside the gene matches: 13. The CDR3 loop spans 18 amino acids. Germline CDR1 is DFQATT and CDR2 is SNEGSKA (reference sequence). The CDR3 protein is CSASSVKASGGFKNIQYF. The CDR3 DNA follows: TGCAGTGCTAGTTCGGTAAAGGCTAGCGGGGGGTTCAAAAACATTCAGTACTTC.

This clonotype was observed at least ten times. The chain employs TRBV29-1 and TRBJ2-3; D perhaps matches TRBD2 (5 bases). CDR3 length: 12 residues. The germline V gene has CDR1 SQVTM and CDR2 ANQGSEA. The V gene lost 4 bases and the J gene lost 4 bases, with 9 bases spanning the gap. The CDR3: CSVAEVADTQYF. In DNA form, the CDR3 reads TGCAGCGTTGCGGAGGTTGCAGATACGCAGTATTTT.

The gene calls are TRBV12-3 or TRBV12-4 and TRBJ1-1, with D unclear. V was cut by 1 base and J by 8 bases, with 5 bases left in between. This CDR3 spans 11 amino acids. CDR3 sequence reads: CASSLGSEAFF. In DNA form, the CDR3 reads TGTGCCAGCAGTTTAGGGAGCGAAGCTTTCTTT.